This TCR beta chain originates from a study of identical twins. The CDR3 covers 16 residues. V dropped 6 bases and J dropped 3 bases, with 20 bases sitting between them. The germline CDR1 and CDR2 sequences are SEHNR and FQNEAQ (reference sequence). TCRdb independently ran MiXCR on the 5' RACE reads; one entry per CDR3 protein. The table lists roughly 490,000 distinct CDR3 sequences, about 13% of them singletons. The data also belong to a second study, concerning yellow fever vaccine responses in identical twins.

The sequence was obtained from a young woman in good health. V and J are TRBV7-9 and TRBJ1-1; D unresolved. What was sequenced was CD4+ T cells sorted from blood. Here the CDR3 reads CASRPRMGIRDTEAFF. The CDR3 nucleotides are TGTGCCAGCAGACCCCGGATGGGTATTAGGGACACTGAAGCTTTCTTT.